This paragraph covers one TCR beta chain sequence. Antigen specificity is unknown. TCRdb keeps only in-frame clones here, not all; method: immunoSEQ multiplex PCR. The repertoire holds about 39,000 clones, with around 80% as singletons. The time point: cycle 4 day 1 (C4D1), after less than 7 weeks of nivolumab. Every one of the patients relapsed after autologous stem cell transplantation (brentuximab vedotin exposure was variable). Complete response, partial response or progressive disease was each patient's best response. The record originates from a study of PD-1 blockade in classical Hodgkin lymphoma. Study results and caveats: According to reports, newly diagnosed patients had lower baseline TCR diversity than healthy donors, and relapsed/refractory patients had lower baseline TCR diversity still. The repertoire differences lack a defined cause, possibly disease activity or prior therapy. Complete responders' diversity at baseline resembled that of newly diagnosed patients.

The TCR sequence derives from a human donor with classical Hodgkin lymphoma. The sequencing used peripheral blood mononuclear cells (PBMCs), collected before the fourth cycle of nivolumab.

The CDR3 DNA sequence: TGTGCCAGCGGGCAGGATGGGGGAACCTACGAGCAGTACTTC. It translates to CASGQDGGTYEQYF. The V gene is TRBV21-1, the J gene TRBJ2-7. TRBV21-1 constitutes a pseudogene. This CDR3 is built from 14 residues.